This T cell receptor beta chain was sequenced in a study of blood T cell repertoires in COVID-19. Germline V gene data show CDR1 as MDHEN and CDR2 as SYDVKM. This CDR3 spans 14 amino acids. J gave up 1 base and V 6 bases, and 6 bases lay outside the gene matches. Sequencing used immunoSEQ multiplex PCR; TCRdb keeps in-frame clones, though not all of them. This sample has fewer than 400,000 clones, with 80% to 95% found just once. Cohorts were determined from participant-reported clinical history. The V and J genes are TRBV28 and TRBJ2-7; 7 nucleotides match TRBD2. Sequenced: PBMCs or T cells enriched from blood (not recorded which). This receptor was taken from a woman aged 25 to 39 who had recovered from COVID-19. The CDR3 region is CASSESGASYEQYF. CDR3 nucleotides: TGTGCCAGCAGCGAAAGCGGGGCATCCTACGAGCAGTACTTC.